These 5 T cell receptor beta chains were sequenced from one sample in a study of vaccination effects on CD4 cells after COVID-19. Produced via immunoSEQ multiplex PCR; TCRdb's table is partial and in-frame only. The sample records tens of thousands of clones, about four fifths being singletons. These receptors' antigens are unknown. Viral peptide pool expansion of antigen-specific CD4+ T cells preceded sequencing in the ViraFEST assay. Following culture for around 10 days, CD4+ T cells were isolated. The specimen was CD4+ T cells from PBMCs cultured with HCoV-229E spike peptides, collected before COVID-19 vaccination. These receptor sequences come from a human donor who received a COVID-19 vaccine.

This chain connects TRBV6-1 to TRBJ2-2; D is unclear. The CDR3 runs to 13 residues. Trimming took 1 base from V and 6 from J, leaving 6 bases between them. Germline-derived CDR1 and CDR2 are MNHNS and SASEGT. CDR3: CASSEGWAGELFF. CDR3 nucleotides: TGTGCCAGCAGTGAAGGGTGGGCCGGGGAGCTGTTTTTT.

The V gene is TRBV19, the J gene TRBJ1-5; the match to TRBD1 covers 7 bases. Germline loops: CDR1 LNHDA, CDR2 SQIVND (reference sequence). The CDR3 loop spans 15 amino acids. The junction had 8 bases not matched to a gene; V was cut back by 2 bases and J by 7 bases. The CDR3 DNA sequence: TGTGCCAGTAGTATAACAGGGGTAGGTTGGCAGCCCCAGCATTTT. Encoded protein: CASSITGVGWQPQHF.

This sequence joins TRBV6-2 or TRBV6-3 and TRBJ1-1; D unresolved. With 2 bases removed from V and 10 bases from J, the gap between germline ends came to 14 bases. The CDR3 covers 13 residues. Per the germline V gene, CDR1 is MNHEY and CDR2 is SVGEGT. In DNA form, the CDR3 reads TGTGCCAGCAGTTACCCTTCGACGGCGGGAGCTTTCTTT. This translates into CASSYPSTAGAFF.

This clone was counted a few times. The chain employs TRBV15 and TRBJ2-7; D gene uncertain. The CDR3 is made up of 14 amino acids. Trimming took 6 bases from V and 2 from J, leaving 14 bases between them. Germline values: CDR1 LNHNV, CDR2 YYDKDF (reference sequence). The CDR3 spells CATSKEFYTYEQYV. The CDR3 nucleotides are TGTGCCACCAGTAAAGAGTTTTATACCTACGAGCAGTACGTC.

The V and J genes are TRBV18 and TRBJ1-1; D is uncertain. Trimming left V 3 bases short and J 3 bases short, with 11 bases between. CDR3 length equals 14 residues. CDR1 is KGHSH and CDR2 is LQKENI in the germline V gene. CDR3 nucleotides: TGTGCCAGCTCACCCTTTTCGAGGGACACTGAAGCTTTCTTT. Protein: CASSPFSRDTEAFF.